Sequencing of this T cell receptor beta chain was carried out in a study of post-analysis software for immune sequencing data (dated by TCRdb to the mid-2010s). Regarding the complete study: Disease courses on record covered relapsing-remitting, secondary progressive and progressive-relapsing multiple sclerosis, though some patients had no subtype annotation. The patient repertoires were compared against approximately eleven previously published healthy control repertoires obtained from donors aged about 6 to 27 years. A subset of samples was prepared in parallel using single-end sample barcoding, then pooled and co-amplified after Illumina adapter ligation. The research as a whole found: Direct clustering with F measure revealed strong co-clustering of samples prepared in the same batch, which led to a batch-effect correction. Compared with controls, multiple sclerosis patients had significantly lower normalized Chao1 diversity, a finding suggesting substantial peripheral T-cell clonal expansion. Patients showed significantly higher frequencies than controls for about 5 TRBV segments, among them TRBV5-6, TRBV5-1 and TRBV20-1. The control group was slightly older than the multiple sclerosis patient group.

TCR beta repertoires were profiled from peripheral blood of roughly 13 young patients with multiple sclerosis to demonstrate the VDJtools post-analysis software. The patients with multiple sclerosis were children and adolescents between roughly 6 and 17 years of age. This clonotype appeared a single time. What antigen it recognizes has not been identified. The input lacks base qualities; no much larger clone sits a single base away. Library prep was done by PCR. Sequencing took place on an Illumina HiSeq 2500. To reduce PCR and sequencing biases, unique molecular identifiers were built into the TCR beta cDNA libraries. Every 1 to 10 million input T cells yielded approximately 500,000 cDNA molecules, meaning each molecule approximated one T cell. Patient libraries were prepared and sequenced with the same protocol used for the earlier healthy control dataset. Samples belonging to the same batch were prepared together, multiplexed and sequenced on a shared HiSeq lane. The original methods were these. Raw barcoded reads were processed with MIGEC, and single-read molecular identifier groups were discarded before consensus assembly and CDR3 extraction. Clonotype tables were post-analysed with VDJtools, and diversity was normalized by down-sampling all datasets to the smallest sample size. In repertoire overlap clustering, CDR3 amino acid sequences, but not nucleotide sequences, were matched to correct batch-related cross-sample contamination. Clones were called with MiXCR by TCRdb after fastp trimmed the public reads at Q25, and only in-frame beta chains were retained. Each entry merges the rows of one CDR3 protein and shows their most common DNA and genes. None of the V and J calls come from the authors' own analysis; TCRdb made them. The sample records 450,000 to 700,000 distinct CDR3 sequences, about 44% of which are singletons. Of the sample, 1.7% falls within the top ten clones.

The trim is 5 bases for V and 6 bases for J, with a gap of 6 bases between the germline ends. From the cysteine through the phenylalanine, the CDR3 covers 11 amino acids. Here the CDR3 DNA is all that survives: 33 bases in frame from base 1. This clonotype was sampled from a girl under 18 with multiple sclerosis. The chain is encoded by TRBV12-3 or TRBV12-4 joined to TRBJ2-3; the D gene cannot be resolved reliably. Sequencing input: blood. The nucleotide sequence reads TGTGCCAGCAGTGCTCAGGATACGCAGTATTTT. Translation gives CASSAQDTQYF.